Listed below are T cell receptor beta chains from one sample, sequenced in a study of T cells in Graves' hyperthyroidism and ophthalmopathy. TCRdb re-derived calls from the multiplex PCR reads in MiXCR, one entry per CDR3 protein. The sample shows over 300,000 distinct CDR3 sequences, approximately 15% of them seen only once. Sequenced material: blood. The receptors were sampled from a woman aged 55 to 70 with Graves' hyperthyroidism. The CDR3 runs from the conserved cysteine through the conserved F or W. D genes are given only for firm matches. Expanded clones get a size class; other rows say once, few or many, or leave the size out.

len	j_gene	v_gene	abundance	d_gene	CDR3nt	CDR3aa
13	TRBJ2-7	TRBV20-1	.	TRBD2	TGCAGTGCTAGGGCAGCGGGAGGTAAGGAGCAGTACTTC	CSARAAGGKEQYF
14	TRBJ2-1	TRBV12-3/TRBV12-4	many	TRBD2	TGTGCCAGCAGCCGAGGGACTACCTACAATGAGCAGTTCTTC	CASSRGTTYNEQFF
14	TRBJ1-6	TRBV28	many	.	TGTGCCAGCAGTTTATTCGGCACAAGTTCACCCCTCCACTTT	CASSLFGTSSPLHF
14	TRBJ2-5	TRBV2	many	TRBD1	TGTGCCAGCACCCCCGGGACAGGGATCGTGACCCAGTACTTC	CASTPGTGIVTQYF
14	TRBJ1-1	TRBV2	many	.	TGTGCCAGCAGCGAAGACCAGGGGAGGTCTGAAGCTTTCTTT	CASSEDQGRSEAFF
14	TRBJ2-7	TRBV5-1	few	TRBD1	TGCGCCAGCAGCTCTCCGGGACAGCAACACGAGCAGTACTTC	CASSSPGQQHEQYF
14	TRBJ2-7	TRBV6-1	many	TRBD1	TGTGCCAGCAACCCGGGACAGGGGAGCGACGAGCAGTACTTC	CASNPGQGSDEQYF
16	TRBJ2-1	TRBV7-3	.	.	TGTGCCAGCAGCTTACGCCCTAGCAGCTCCTACGATGAGCAGTTCTTC	CASSLRPSSSYDEQFF
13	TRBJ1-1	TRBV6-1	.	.	TGTGCCACCCATGTCAGTACCCATCTTGAAGCTTTCTTT	CATHVSTHLEAFF
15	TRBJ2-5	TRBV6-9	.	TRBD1	TGCGCCAGCAGCCTCGGACAGGGGTTCGGAGAGACCCAGTACTTC	CASSLGQGFGETQYF
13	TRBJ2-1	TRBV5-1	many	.	TGCGCCAGCAGCTTGGGGACGGACAATGAGCAGTTCTTC	CASSLGTDNEQFF
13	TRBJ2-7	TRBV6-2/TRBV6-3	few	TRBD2	TGTGCCAGCAGTTACGGGACTACCGACGAGCAGTACTTC	CASSYGTTDEQYF
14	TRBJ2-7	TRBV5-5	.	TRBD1	TGTGCCAGCAGCTCACCGACAGGGGACTACGAGCAGTACTTC	CASSSPTGDYEQYF
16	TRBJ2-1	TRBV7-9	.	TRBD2	TGTGCCAGCAGCTGGGGCGGGGGTGGGGGACACAATGAGCAGTTCTTC	CASSWGGGGGHNEQFF
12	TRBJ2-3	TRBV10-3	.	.	TGTGCCATCAGTGGCGGGGCAGATACGCAGTATTTT	CAISGGADTQYF
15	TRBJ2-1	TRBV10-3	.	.	TGTGCCATCAGTGCCGGGACACGCGGCATCAATGAGCAGTTCTTC	CAISAGTRGINEQFF
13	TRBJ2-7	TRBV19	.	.	TGTGCCAGTAGTCCAGTCGACTTCTACGAGCAGTACTTC	CASSPVDFYEQYF
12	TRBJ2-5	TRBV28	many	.	TGTGCCAGCATCGGCAGAAGTAAGACCCAGTACTTC	CASIGRSKTQYF
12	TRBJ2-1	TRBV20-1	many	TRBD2	TGCAGTGCTTCCGGGGGGGCGACTGAGCAGTTCTTC	CSASGGATEQFF